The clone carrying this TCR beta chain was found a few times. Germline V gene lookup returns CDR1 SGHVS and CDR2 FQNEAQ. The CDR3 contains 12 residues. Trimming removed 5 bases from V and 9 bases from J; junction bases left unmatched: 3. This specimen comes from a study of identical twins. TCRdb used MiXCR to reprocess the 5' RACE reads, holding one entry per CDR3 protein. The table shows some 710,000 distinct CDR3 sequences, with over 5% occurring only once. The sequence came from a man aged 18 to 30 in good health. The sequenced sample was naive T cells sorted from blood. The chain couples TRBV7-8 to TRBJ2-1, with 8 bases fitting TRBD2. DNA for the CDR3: TGTGCCAGCAGCAACCTAGCGGGTGAGCAGTTCTTC. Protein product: CASSNLAGEQFF. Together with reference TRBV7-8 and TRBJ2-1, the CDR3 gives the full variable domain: GAGVSQSPRYKVAKRGQDVALRCDPISGHVSLFWYQQALGQGPEFLTYFQNEAQLDKSGLPSDRFFAERPEGSVSTLKIQRTQQEDSAVYLCASSNLAGEQFFGPGTRLTVL.